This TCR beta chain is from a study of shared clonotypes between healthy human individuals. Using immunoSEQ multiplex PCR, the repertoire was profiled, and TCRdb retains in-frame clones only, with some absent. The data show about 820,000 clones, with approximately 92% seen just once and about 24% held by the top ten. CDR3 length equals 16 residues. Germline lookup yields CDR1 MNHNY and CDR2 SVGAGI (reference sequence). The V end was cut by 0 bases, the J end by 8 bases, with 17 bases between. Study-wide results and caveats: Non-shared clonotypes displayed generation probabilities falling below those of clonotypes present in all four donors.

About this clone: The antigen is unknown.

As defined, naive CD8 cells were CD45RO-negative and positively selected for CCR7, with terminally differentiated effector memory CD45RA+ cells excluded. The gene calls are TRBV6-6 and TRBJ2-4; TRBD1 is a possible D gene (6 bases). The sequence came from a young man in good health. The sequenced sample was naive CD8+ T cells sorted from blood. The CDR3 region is CASSYSMDSSLHIQYF. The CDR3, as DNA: TGTGCCAGCAGTTACTCGATGGACAGCTCATTACACATTCAGTACTTC.